Listed here are 8 T cell receptor beta chains from one sample, sequenced in a study of OX40 agonist ivuxolimab in advanced cancers. TCRdb keeps only in-frame clones here, not all; method: immunoSEQ multiplex PCR. The profile shows over 55,000 clones, about 90% of them singletons. Specimen: CD4+ or CD8+ T cells sorted from blood, collected in a trial of the OX40 agonist ivuxolimab. Every receptor here comes from an adult with an advanced solid tumor such as melanoma, head and neck, liver or kidney cancer.

The J gene is TRBJ2-7, the V gene TRBV5-1; 11 bases agree with TRBD1. CDR1 and CDR2 (germline): SGHRS, YFSETQ. CDR3 length: 15 amino acids. V shed 3 bases, J shed 0 bases, and the junction held 2 bases outside the gene matches. In DNA form, the CDR3 reads TGCGCCAGCAGCTACGGGACAGGGGGCTCCTACGAGCAGTACTTC. It yields the protein CASSYGTGGSYEQYF.

This clone was counted between two and nine times. This rearrangement joins TRBV6-1 to TRBJ1-6; TRBD1 is a possible D gene (5 bases). The CDR3 contains 14 residues. The ends were cut back, 3 bases at V and 10 bases at J, with 13 bases in the middle. CDR1 and CDR2 from the germline V gene are MNHNS and SASEGT. The CDR3 nucleotides are TGTGCCAGCAGTGACGTCGAGGGGCTATCACCCCTCCACTTT. It encodes CASSDVEGLSPLHF.

The chain carries TRBV20-1 and TRBJ2-5; D is perhaps TRBD2 (5 bases). Germline CDR1 and CDR2: DFQATT and SNEGSKA (reference sequence). Trimming pared 8 bases from V and 5 bases from J, leaving 12 bases between. This CDR3 has 11 amino acids. The CDR3 loop is CSSGLSETQYF. The CDR3 DNA follows: TGCAGTTCGGGGTTATCCGAGACCCAGTACTTC.

V gene TRBV7-2 combines with J gene TRBJ2-7; tentatively, D is TRBD2 (6 bases). This CDR3 has 16 residues. Germline-derived CDR1 and CDR2 are SGHTA and FQGNSA. Trimming shortened V by 1 base and J by 0 bases, and 13 bases separated the two germline ends. The CDR3 loop reads CASSLEAGRSSYEQYF. CDR3 DNA sequence: TGTGCCAGCAGCTTAGAGGCAGGGAGGAGCTCCTACGAGCAGTACTTC.

The chain uses TRBV7-9 and TRBJ2-5, with 15 positions matching TRBD2. Trimming at V came to 5 bases and at J to 1 base, leaving 11 bases not matched to a gene. The CDR3 has 19 residues. The V gene's germline CDR1 is SEHNR and CDR2 FQNEAQ (reference sequence). This chain's CDR3 is CASSPRTSGRAGIQETQYF. For the CDR3, the DNA is TGTGCCAGCAGCCCGAGGACTAGCGGGAGGGCCGGGATCCAAGAGACCCAGTACTTC.

The chain couples TRBV4-3 to TRBJ2-7; D call uncertain. V gave up 1 base and J gave up 3 bases, with 7 bases separating them. The CDR3 covers 13 residues. The V gene's germline CDR1 is LGHNA and CDR2 YSLEER. CDR3 DNA sequence: TGCGCCAGCAGCCAAGGGGGAAGCTACGAGCAGTACTTC. Translating it yields CASSQGGSYEQYF.

The J gene is TRBJ2-1, the V gene TRBV5-1; 7 bases are shared with TRBD1. The CDR3 length is 15 residues. V lost 5 bases, J lost 0 bases, and 5 bases stayed unmatched. Germline CDR1 reads SGHRS; CDR2 reads YFSETQ. For the CDR3, the DNA is TGCGCCAGCAGAAAACAGGGGCCCTCCTACAATGAGCAGTTCTTC. Translated, it gives CASRKQGPSYNEQFF.

The rearrangement joins TRBV28 to TRBJ2-1, with 8 bases that match TRBD1. The CDR3 runs 13 residues. CDR1 is MDHEN, CDR2 SYDVKM, per germline. After removal of 10 bases from V and 6 bases from J, the junction contained 8 bases not matched to a gene. The CDR3 spells CATGQEISNEQFF. The CDR3 nucleotides read TGTGCCACGGGACAGGAGATATCCAATGAGCAGTTCTTC.